These 16 T cell receptor beta chains were all obtained from the same sample, sequenced in a study of blood T cell repertoires in COVID-19. The assay was immunoSEQ multiplex PCR, and TCRdb's table has in-frame clones only and misses some. Of about 120,000 clones listed, about nine tenths are singletons. The source material was peripheral blood. All receptors derive from a man between 65 and 79 years old who had recovered from COVID-19.

J is TRBJ2-2 and V is TRBV7-3; tentative D call: TRBD2 (5 bases). The CDR3 extends over 16 amino acids. V lost 2 bases, J lost 5 bases, and 15 bases lay in between. Germline-derived CDR1 and CDR2 are SGHTA and FQGTGA. For the CDR3, the DNA is TGTGCCAGCAGCTTATTAGGAGGAAAAAGGACCGGGGAGCTGTTTTTT. Translation gives CASSLLGGKRTGELFF.

The chain combines TRBV28 with TRBJ2-7; 8 bases are a match to TRBD2. There are 16 residues in the CDR3. Germline trimming cut 5 bases from V and 1 base from J; bases unmatched to any gene: 10. Germline V gives CDR1 MDHEN, CDR2 SYDVKM. CDR3 coding DNA: TGTGCCAGCAGTCCACTTACTAGCGGATTATCCTACGAGCAGTACTTC. Its protein is CASSPLTSGLSYEQYF.

The CDR3 DNA sequence: TGTGCCAGCAGCTCCTTTAGGGGGAACTATGGCTACACCTTC. It codes for CASSSFRGNYGYTF. The chain couples TRBV5-4 to TRBJ1-2, with TRBD1 as a possible D gene (6 bases). Germline V gene data show CDR1 as SGHNT and CDR2 as YYREEE (reference sequence). Trimming took off 3 bases at V and 2 bases at J, with 11 bases between the two ends. The CDR3 runs to 14 residues.

This chain connects TRBV28 to TRBJ1-5, with D unclear. Trimming shortened V by 8 bases and J by 2 bases, and 7 bases separated the two germline ends. CDR1 and CDR2 (germline): MDHEN, SYDVKM. The CDR3 runs to 12 residues. The CDR3 region is CASVRGNQPQHF. The CDR3 DNA follows: TGTGCCAGCGTTCGGGGCAATCAGCCCCAGCATTTT.

This clone was counted a single time. Written as DNA, the CDR3 is TGTGCCAGCAGTTTCAACAGGGCGGGCACAGATACGCAGTATTTT. It codes for CASSFNRAGTDTQYF. J is TRBJ2-3 and V is TRBV6-5, with D perhaps matching TRBD1 (6 bases). Trimming stripped 4 bases from V and 1 base from J, with 12 bases between. Germline V lookup: CDR1 MNHEY, CDR2 SVGAGI. The CDR3 covers 15 residues.

V is TRBV9 and J is TRBJ1-2; D may be TRBD1 (5 bases). Trimming took off 0 bases at V and 2 bases at J, with 14 bases between the two ends. CDR3 size: 16 residues. Germline CDR1 reads SGDLS; CDR2 reads YYNGEE. The CDR3 DNA follows: TGTGCCAGCAGCGTAGCGTCAGGGCAGGGAAACTATGGCTACACCTTC. This translates into CASSVASGQGNYGYTF.

CDR3 protein: CASSYSQAGSYEQYF. The CDR3 coding sequence is TGTGCCAGCAGTTACTCCCAGGCAGGCTCCTACGAGCAGTACTTC. The V gene is TRBV6-5, the J gene TRBJ2-7; no clear D. V dropped 0 bases and J dropped 0 bases, with 9 bases sitting between them. This CDR3 is built from 15 residues. In germline, CDR1 is MNHEY, CDR2 SVGAGI.

This clone was found once. The V gene is TRBV19, the J gene TRBJ2-1; 8 bases agree with TRBD1. CDR1 and CDR2 (germline): LNHDA, SQIVND (reference sequence). V lost 4 bases to trimming and J lost 4 bases; unmatched junction nucleotides: 6. This CDR3 is built from 15 residues. This CDR3 reads CASSNPGQEYNEQFF. In DNA form, the CDR3 reads TGTGCCAGTAGTAACCCGGGACAGGAGTACAATGAGCAGTTCTTC.

This clone has just one count. V gene TRBV2 combines with J gene TRBJ1-4, with TRBD1 matching over 7 bases. J lost 7 bases, V lost 8 bases, and 10 bases had no gene match. This CDR3 has 14 amino acids. CDR1 and CDR2 from the germline V gene are SNHLY and FYNNEI. CDR3 region: CASRSRQGGEKLFF. The CDR3 nucleotides read TGTGCCAGCCGGAGTCGGCAGGGGGGTGAAAAACTGTTTTTT.

V gene TRBV5-1 combines with J gene TRBJ2-6; 8 bases fit TRBD1. Trimming took 7 bases from V and 2 from J; bases not matched to a gene: 8. The CDR3 loop spans 16 amino acids. Germline V lookup: CDR1 SGHRS, CDR2 YFSETQ. This chain's CDR3 is CASSDRARAGANVLTF. CDR3 nucleotides: TGCGCCAGCTCGGACAGGGCTAGGGCTGGGGCCAACGTCCTGACTTTC.

The chain employs TRBV5-1 and TRBJ1-6; 8 bases are shared with TRBD1. J was trimmed by 7 bases and V by 4 bases; bases with no gene match: 7. The CDR3 consists of 15 residues. Germline V lookup: CDR1 SGHRS, CDR2 YFSETQ. The DNA for the CDR3 is TGCGCCAGCAGCGGCGGGGACAGGTTAAATTCACCCCTCCACTTT. Encoded protein: CASSGGDRLNSPLHF.

This chain connects TRBV3-1 (or the pseudogene TRBV3-2) to TRBJ1-1; no definite D call. Germline V CDR1 and CDR2: LGHDT, YNNKEL (reference sequence). V lost 11 bases to trimming and J lost 1 base, with 11 bases between them. The CDR3 covers 12 residues. CDR3 nucleotides: TGTGCCTGTACTAAGGAGAACACTGAAGCTTTCTTT. The encoded protein is CACTKENTEAFF.

The chain employs TRBV5-1 and TRBJ1-1, with unresolved D. CDR1 is SGHRS, CDR2 YFSETQ, per germline. The CDR3 is 14 amino acids. The V gene lost 0 bases and the J gene lost 2 bases, with 8 bases spanning the gap. Here the CDR3 DNA reads TGCGCCAGCAGCTTGGCCCGGGGAAACACTGAAGCTTTCTTT. Protein sequence: CASSLARGNTEAFF.

The chain combines TRBV20-1 with TRBJ2-7; D call uncertain. The V gene lost 2 bases and the J gene lost 7 bases, with 9 bases spanning the gap. Germline CDR1 DFQATT, CDR2 SNEGSKA (reference sequence). This CDR3 region has 11 residues. The CDR3 DNA is TGCAGTGCTAGACCCCCCGAGGAGCAGTACTTC. This gives the protein CSARPPEEQYF.

This rearrangement joins TRBV28 to TRBJ1-1; D is perhaps TRBD1 (5 bases). Germline values: CDR1 MDHEN, CDR2 SYDVKM. Trimming removed 4 bases at V and 8 bases at J, with 20 bases between. CDR3 length: 15 residues. This chain's CDR3 is CASSSRVLGGREAFF. CDR3 nucleotide sequence: TGTGCCAGCAGTTCCCGGGTGCTTGGGGGGAGGGAAGCTTTCTTT.

The chain carries TRBV5-1 and TRBJ2-3; 13 bases line up with TRBD2. Germline CDR1 SGHRS, CDR2 YFSETQ. J gave up 3 bases and V 3 bases, and 7 bases lay outside the gene matches. The CDR3 is 17 amino acids. For the CDR3, the DNA is TGCGCCAGCAGCTCTTGGACTAGCGGGGGCAGAACAGATACGCAGTATTTT. Translation: CASSSWTSGGRTDTQYF.